These T cell receptor beta chains were read from a single sample in a study of T-cell reconstitution after alpha-beta-depleted transplantation in children. TCRdb analysed the PCR reads with MiXCR anew, one entry per CDR3 protein. The sample holds about 640,000 distinct CDR3 sequences; over 10% are singletons and the top ten take about 2%. The sample consisted of PBMCs, mostly from graft donor cells, taken 360 days after TCRalphabeta/CD19-depleted stem cell transplant. Receptors originate from a male patient between 5 and 17 years old who had a stem cell transplant for acute myeloid leukemia, so the T cells may come from the graft donor. Both conserved end residues are part of each CDR3. A D gene is named only where the DNA matches it firmly. For some rows the clone size is stated as once, few or many, or as a class when expanded; others skip it.

D gene	V gene	J gene	CDR3 length	clone size	CDR3 DNA	CDR3 protein
TRBD2	TRBV29-1	TRBJ2-1	15	few	TGCAGCGTTGGGGCTAGCGGGAGCTCCTACAATGAGCAGTTCTTC	CSVGASGSSYNEQFF
NA	TRBV11-2	TRBJ2-3	12	many	TGTGCCACACTAGTTTCCCCAGATACGCAGTATTTT	CATLVSPDTQYF
NA	TRBV29-1	TRBJ2-7	12	many	TGCAGCCTCCTGGACTCGAACTACGAGCAGTACTTC	CSLLDSNYEQYF
NA	TRBV4-2	TRBJ1-1	15	NA	TGTGCCAGCAGCCAGAGACGAGAACTTAACACTGAAGCTTTCTTT	CASSQRRELNTEAFF
TRBD2	TRBV29-1	TRBJ2-1	14	few	TGCAGCGTTGCCGCGGGAGGGGTTCGGGGAGAGCAGTTCTTC	CSVAAGGVRGEQFF
TRBD2	TRBV28	TRBJ2-5	16	NA	TGTGCCAGCCCTCCCACCGGGAGGGCCCTCGTAGAGACCCAGTACTTC	CASPPTGRALVETQYF
TRBD1	TRBV9	TRBJ2-7	15	few	TGTGCCAGCAGACGAACCGGGACAGGGTTGTGTGAGCAGTACTTC	CASRRTGTGLCEQYF
NA	TRBV12-3/TRBV12-4	TRBJ2-7	14	many	TGTGCCAGCAGTTTAGCGGGTCCGGTCCACGAGCAGTACTTC	CASSLAGPVHEQYF
NA	TRBV6-1	TRBJ2-3	14	many	TGTGCCAGCAGACTTGACCGAGACGTGGATACGCAGTATTTT	CASRLDRDVDTQYF
NA	TRBV9	TRBJ2-2	15	many	TGTGCCAGCACGTTTACAGGATGGGACACCGGGGAGCTGTTTTTT	CASTFTGWDTGELFF
TRBD1	TRBV14	TRBJ1-6	15	many	TGTGCCAGCAGTCGATCCGGGACAGGACACCCACCCCTCCACTTT	CASSRSGTGHPPLHF
TRBD1	TRBV19	TRBJ2-7	15	few	TGTGCCAGTAGTCGCCCGGGACAGGGAAGACACGAGCAGTACTTC	CASSRPGQGRHEQYF
TRBD2	TRBV29-1	TRBJ2-1	17	few	TGCAGCGTTGCCACTTATAGCGGGAGGGCCATAGACAATGAGCAGTTCTTC	CSVATYSGRAIDNEQFF
TRBD2	TRBV6-2/TRBV6-3	TRBJ2-1	17	few	TGTGCCAGCAGCCCAAGACAAGCGGGAGGGCTGGACAATGAGCAGTTCTTC	CASSPRQAGGLDNEQFF
NA	TRBV5-1	TRBJ2-7	14	NA	TGCGCCAGCAGCTCAACAGGGACGGCCTACGAGCAGTACTTC	CASSSTGTAYEQYF
TRBD1	TRBV9	TRBJ1-2	15	NA	TGTGCCAGCAGCGCTGCCGGGACAGCTCCGGGTGGCTACACCTTC	CASSAAGTAPGGYTF
NA	TRBV30	TRBJ2-3	13	NA	TGTGCCTGGAACCACCTAGCATCAGATACGCAGTATTTT	CAWNHLASDTQYF
NA	TRBV27	TRBJ2-2	16	few	TGTGCCAGCAGTACCCCGGTTAGGGGATACACCGGGGAGCTGTTTTTT	CASSTPVRGYTGELFF
NA	TRBV24-1	TRBJ2-1	16	few	TGTGCCACCAGTGAACTCAGGGTGGCGGGGTACAATGAGCAGTTCTTC	CATSELRVAGYNEQFF
TRBD2	TRBV5-1	TRBJ2-1	14	few	TGCGCCAGCCGCCCGGGACTAGCGTTAAATGAGCAGTTCTTC	CASRPGLALNEQFF
NA	TRBV29-1	TRBJ2-1	12	many	TGCAGCGTTGCCGGGCCGTACAATGAGCAGTTCTTC	CSVAGPYNEQFF
NA	TRBV24-1	TRBJ2-3	13	few	TGTGCCACTGGACTCCCAGGCACAGATACGCAGTATTTT	CATGLPGTDTQYF
NA	TRBV6-2/TRBV6-3	TRBJ2-3	15	many	TGTGCCAGCAGGCCCACAGGACTGAAGGGAGATACGCAGTATTTT	CASRPTGLKGDTQYF
TRBD1	TRBV29-1	TRBJ1-2	16	few	TGCAGCGTTCGTCCCGGGACAGGATTTCCTCTCTATGGCTACACCTTC	CSVRPGTGFPLYGYTF
NA	TRBV29-1	TRBJ1-1	12	few	TGCAGCGTTTCTCGAATGAACACTGAAGCTTTCTTT	CSVSRMNTEAFF
TRBD2	TRBV20-1	TRBJ2-3	15	NA	TGCAGTTCCTCTGAGGGAGGGGCTAGCACAGATACGCAGTATTTT	CSSSEGGASTDTQYF
NA	TRBV29-1	TRBJ1-1	12	medium-sized	TGCAGCGTTGATTTGGGATACGGTGAAGCTTTCTTT	CSVDLGYGEAFF
TRBD1	TRBV29-1	TRBJ1-2	13	NA	TGCAGCGTTTCTTTAGTGACAGGGAAGGGCTACACCTTC	CSVSLVTGKGYTF
NA	TRBV6-1	TRBJ2-2	14	few	TGTGCCAGCAGACCGGGACAGAACACCGGGGAGCTGTTTTTT	CASRPGQNTGELFF
TRBD2	TRBV15	TRBJ2-1	13	few	TGTGCCAGTTGGACTAGCGGGAGTGTCGAGCAGTTCTTC	CASWTSGSVEQFF
TRBD2	TRBV6-1	TRBJ2-7	15	NA	TGTGCCAGCAGTCGCCCGGGACTAGCGGGAGTGGAGCAGTACTTC	CASSRPGLAGVEQYF
TRBD2	TRBV11-2	TRBJ2-7	16	few	TGTGCCAGCAGCTTCTGGGAGGGGTCTCCCTCCTACGAGCAGTACTTC	CASSFWEGSPSYEQYF
NA	TRBV7-2	TRBJ2-7	13	few	TGTGCCAGCGGTAGGGACTTCTCCTACGAGCAGTACTTC	CASGRDFSYEQYF
TRBD2	TRBV7-2	TRBJ2-5	15	many	TGTGCCAGCAGCGATAGCGGGAGAGTTCAAGAGACCCAGTACTTC	CASSDSGRVQETQYF
TRBD2	TRBV28	TRBJ2-1	15	many	TGTGCCAGCAGCGCCGGGACTATCTCCTACAATGAGCAGTTCTTC	CASSAGTISYNEQFF
NA	TRBV5-1	TRBJ2-5	14	NA	TGCGCCAGCAGCTTGGAAGACAGTCAAGAGACCCAGTACTTC	CASSLEDSQETQYF
NA	TRBV4-1	TRBJ2-3	12	NA	TGCGCCAGCAGCCAAGCGATGGATACGCAGTATTTT	CASSQAMDTQYF
NA	TRBV18	TRBJ2-3	14	NA	TGTGCCAGCTCACCTTGGGACCACACAGATACGCAGTATTTT	CASSPWDHTDTQYF
NA	TRBV11-2	TRBJ2-7	10	many	TGTGCCAGCAGCTTCTACGAGCAGTACTTC	CASSFYEQYF
TRBD2	TRBV20-1	TRBJ2-3	15	many	TGCAGTGCTACCCCCACTAGCGGGAGGCCAGATACGCAGTATTTT	CSATPTSGRPDTQYF
NA	TRBV7-8	TRBJ2-7	14	NA	TGTGCCAGCAGCACAAGCCAAGGGGGGTACGAGCAGTACTTC	CASSTSQGGYEQYF
TRBD2	TRBV11-1	TRBJ2-1	18	NA	TGTGCCAGCAGCTTGCAAAGACTAGCGGGAGGAACCTACAATGAGCAGTTCTTC	CASSLQRLAGGTYNEQFF
NA	TRBV5-1	TRBJ2-7	14	few	TGCGCCAGCAGCTTGGTGGCGGGATACGACGAGCAGTACTTC	CASSLVAGYDEQYF
NA	TRBV5-5	TRBJ2-3	16	NA	TGTGCCAGCAGCTTGGGCCCAGGGTATCCCACAGATACGCAGTATTTT	CASSLGPGYPTDTQYF
NA	TRBV20-1	TRBJ1-2	9	many	TGCAGTGCCATTTCATCGCAATTTTTC	CSAISSQFF
NA	TRBV6-2/TRBV6-3	TRBJ2-1	13	few	TGTGCCAGCACCCTCGGGGGATACAATGAGCAGTTCTTC	CASTLGGYNEQFF
NA	TRBV6-1	TRBJ2-1	13	NA	TGTGCCAGCCTTAATGATAGGGGGAATGAGCAGTTCTTC	CASLNDRGNEQFF
TRBD2	TRBV20-1	TRBJ2-3	17	many	TGCAGTGCTAGGTCGCCGGCCGCTAGCGGGAAAACAGATACGCAGTATTTT	CSARSPAASGKTDTQYF
TRBD2	TRBV10-3	TRBJ2-1	14	NA	TGTGCCACCGTTCTAGCGGGAGACTACAATGAGCAGTTCTTC	CATVLAGDYNEQFF